These 17 T cell receptor beta chains came from one sample sequenced in a study of T cell responses to AZD1222 COVID-19 vaccine. Sequencing used immunoSEQ multiplex PCR; TCRdb keeps in-frame clones, though not all of them. The table shows about 180,000 clones, with almost 90% occurring only once. Sequencing used peripheral blood, obtained 28 days after the second AZD1222 dose. The receptors come from an adult who received the AZD1222 COVID-19 vaccine.

The chain recombines TRBV29-1 with TRBJ2-3, with TRBD2 identical over 8 bases. The germline CDR1 and CDR2 sequences are SQVTM and ANQGSEA. This CDR3 is 14 amino acids long. The trim removed 7 bases at V and 1 base at J, leaving 7 bases unmatched. The CDR3 here is CSGGGLEGTDTQYF. The CDR3 DNA reads TGCAGCGGGGGGGGACTAGAAGGCACAGATACGCAGTATTTT.

This sequence joins TRBV9 and TRBJ2-7, with 7 bases lining up with TRBD2. The V gene's germline CDR1 is SGDLS and CDR2 YYNGEE. The CDR3 sequence is 16 residues long. The junction had 10 bases not matched to a gene; V was cut back by 2 bases and J by 2 bases. This CDR3 is CASSVGLGGDPYEQYF. In DNA, the CDR3 is TGTGCCAGCAGCGTGGGACTGGGAGGGGATCCCTACGAGCAGTACTTC. The variable domain in full, completed from reference TRBV9 and TRBJ2-7, reads DSGVTQTPKHLITATGQRVTLRCSPRSGDLSVYWYQQSLDQGLQFLIQYYNGEERAKGNILERFSAQQFPDLHSELNLSSLELGDSALYFCASSVGLGGDPYEQYFGPGTRLTVT.

This clone turned up a few times. The chain recombines TRBV2 with TRBJ1-1; D may be TRBD1 (6 bases). Per germline, CDR1 SNHLY and CDR2 FYNNEI. CDR3 length: 13 residues. V shed 6 bases and J shed 2 bases, with 10 bases lying between them. This chain's CDR3 is CASREQGNTEAFF. CDR3 nucleotides: TGTGCCAGCAGAGAACAGGGAAACACTGAAGCTTTCTTT.

This sequence joins TRBV13 and TRBJ1-1; 9 bases map to TRBD1. This CDR3 is built from 16 residues. From germline, CDR1 is PRHDT and CDR2 FYEKMQ (reference sequence). V shed 5 bases, J shed 4 bases, and the junction held 11 bases outside the gene matches. The CDR3 sequence: CASSPETGGVGTEAFF. The CDR3 region has the DNA TGTGCCAGCAGCCCGGAGACAGGGGGGGTGGGCACTGAAGCTTTCTTT.

The V gene is TRBV7-6, the J gene TRBJ2-2, with TRBD2 identical over 8 bases. Germline V lookup: CDR1 SGHVS, CDR2 FNYEAQ. This CDR3 has 18 residues. Trimming took 2 bases from V and 0 from J; bases not matched to a gene: 8. The DNA for the CDR3 is TGTGCCAGCAGCTTAACTGCCCGCGGGGGGACGAACACCGGGGAGCTGTTTTTT. Residues: CASSLTARGGTNTGELFF.

The gene calls are TRBV12-3 or TRBV12-4 and TRBJ1-2; D is undetermined. Trimming stripped 6 bases from V and 6 bases from J, with 8 bases between. The CDR3 sequence is 11 residues long. The CDR3 sequence is CASSPGHGYTF. CDR3 DNA: TGTGCCAGCAGCCCTGGTCATGGCTACACCTTC.

This clone was detected once. The CDR3 sequence is CASSLLGLAEETQYF. In DNA, the CDR3 is TGTGCCAGCAGCCTCCTGGGACTAGCGGAAGAGACCCAGTACTTC. V gene TRBV11-2 combines with J gene TRBJ2-5; TRBD2 matches 11 bases. Trimming at V came to 5 bases and at J to 3 bases, leaving 5 bases not matched to a gene. CDR1 SGHAT and CDR2 FQNNGV come from the germline V gene. CDR3 size: 15 residues. The whole variable domain, filled in from reference TRBV11-2 and TRBJ2-5, reads EAGVAQSPRYKIIEKRQSVAFWCNPISGHATLYWYQQILGQGPKLLIQFQNNGVVDDSQLPKDRFSAERLKGVDSTLKIQPAKLEDSAVYLCASSLLGLAEETQYFGPGTRLLVL.

The chain recombines TRBV20-1 with TRBJ2-7; perhaps D is TRBD1 or TRBD2 (5 bases each). This CDR3 has 11 residues. CDR1 is DFQATT, CDR2 SNEGSKA, per germline (reference sequence). With 3 bases removed from V and 6 bases from J, the gap between germline ends came to 9 bases. The DNA of the CDR3 is TGCAGTGCTAGCCAGGGAGCCGAGCAGTACTTC. It codes for CSASQGAEQYF.

The gene calls are TRBV19 and TRBJ1-5, with D possibly being TRBD1 (6 bases). CDR3 length equals 14 residues. Deletions cut 3 bases from V and 6 bases from J, with 12 bases between. Germline V gives CDR1 LNHDA, CDR2 SQIVND (reference sequence). CDR3 amino acids: CASSIKGGSQPQHF. CDR3 DNA sequence: TGTGCCAGTAGTATCAAAGGGGGAAGTCAGCCCCAGCATTTT.

The genes are TRBV18 and TRBJ2-1, with 10 positions matching TRBD2. V lost 0 bases and J lost 7; bases outside the gene matches: 9. The CDR3 spans 17 residues. CDR1 and CDR2 (germline): KGHSH, LQKENI. The CDR3 DNA sequence: TGTGCCAGCTCACCACCCCTGCAGCGGGGGGGCGCGAATGAGCAGTTCTTC. Translation gives CASSPPLQRGGANEQFF.

A few counts support this clone. This chain links TRBV6-5 with TRBJ2-1; D might be TRBD1 (6 bases). The CDR3 is 15 residues long. The germline V gene has CDR1 MNHEY and CDR2 SVGAGI. Trimming cost V 7 bases and J 2 bases, with 15 bases left between them. This CDR3 is CASIEGQPAYNEQFF. Written as DNA, the CDR3 is TGTGCCAGCATCGAAGGACAGCCAGCCTACAATGAGCAGTTCTTC.

The chain combines TRBV6-2 or TRBV6-3 with TRBJ2-7; a possible D gene is TRBD2 (5 bases). This CDR3 region has 16 residues. Germline V lookup: CDR1 MNHEY, CDR2 SVGEGT. V gave up 3 bases and J gave up 4 bases, with 19 bases separating them. The chain's CDR3 is CASSYEGIGPRYEQYF. The CDR3 DNA reads TGTGCCAGCAGTTATGAGGGTATTGGGCCTAGATACGAGCAGTACTTC.

V usage is TRBV6-2 or TRBV6-3 and J usage is TRBJ2-5, with 9 bases aligning to TRBD1. This CDR3 region has 15 residues. Germline CDR1 and CDR2: MNHEY and SVGEGT. V lost 4 bases, J lost 6 bases, and 9 bases stayed unmatched. The CDR3 is CASSSRDRVFKTQYF. CDR3 DNA: TGTGCCAGCAGTTCCCGGGACAGGGTATTCAAGACCCAGTACTTC.

The rearrangement links TRBV18 to TRBJ2-7; 14 bases line up with TRBD2. The CDR3 consists of 17 residues. Germline lookup yields CDR1 KGHSH and CDR2 LQKENI. With 3 bases clipped from V and 5 bases from J, the junction kept 9 bases outside the gene matches. CDR3 sequence: CASSPVATSGGAHEQYF. The CDR3 DNA is TGTGCCAGCTCACCGGTCGCGACTAGCGGGGGGGCCCACGAGCAGTACTTC.

This chain joins TRBV19 and TRBJ2-3; no clear D. Germline V gene lookup returns CDR1 LNHDA and CDR2 SQIVND (reference sequence). The V end lost 7 bases, the J end lost 4 bases, and 9 bases lay between the germline ends. The CDR3 has 12 amino acids. The CDR3 region has the DNA TGTGCCAGTAAGGCAAATCCAGATACGCAGTATTTT. Residues: CASKANPDTQYF.

This clone was picked up a small number of times. For the CDR3, the DNA is TGTGCCAGCAGGGGGGGAGACTATGGCTACACCTTC. The encoded protein is CASRGGDYGYTF. The rearrangement uses TRBV25-1 and TRBJ1-2; the D gene is possibly TRBD1 (5 bases). In germline, CDR1 is MGHDK, CDR2 SYGVNS. This CDR3 is 12 amino acids long. The V and J ends lost 6 bases and 3 bases respectively, with 8 bases between them.

J is TRBJ2-7 and V is TRBV25-1, with D possibly TRBD2 on 6 matching bases. The germline V gene has CDR1 MGHDK and CDR2 SYGVNS. V was shortened by 6 bases and J by 2 bases, with 14 bases between the two germline ends. The CDR3 has 14 residues. The CDR3 here is CASSPYGSTYEQYF. Here the CDR3 DNA reads TGTGCCAGCAGCCCTTACGGGAGTACCTACGAGCAGTACTTC.